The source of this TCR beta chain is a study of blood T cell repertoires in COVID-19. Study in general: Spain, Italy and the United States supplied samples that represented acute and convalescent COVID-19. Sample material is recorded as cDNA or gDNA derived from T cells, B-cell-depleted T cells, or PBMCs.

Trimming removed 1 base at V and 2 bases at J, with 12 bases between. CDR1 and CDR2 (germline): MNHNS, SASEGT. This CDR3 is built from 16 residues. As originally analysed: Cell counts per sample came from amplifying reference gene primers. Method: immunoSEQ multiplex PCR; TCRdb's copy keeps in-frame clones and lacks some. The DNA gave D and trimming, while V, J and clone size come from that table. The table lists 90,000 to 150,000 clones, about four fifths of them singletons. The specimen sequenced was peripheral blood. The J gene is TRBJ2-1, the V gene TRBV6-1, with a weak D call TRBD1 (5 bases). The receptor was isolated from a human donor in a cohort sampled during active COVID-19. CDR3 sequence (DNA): TGTGCCAGCAGTGAAGAAAGAGGACACCCCTACAATGAGCAGTTCTTC. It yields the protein CASSEERGHPYNEQFF.